Listed below are T cell receptor beta chains from one sample, sequenced in a study of vaccination effects on CD4 cells after COVID-19. These receptors have no identified antigens. Clones were sequenced by immunoSEQ multiplex PCR, and TCRdb holds only the in-frame ones, with some missing. Seen here are about 66,000 clones, 70% to 80% observed once, and the top ten hold 2% to 3%. The sequencing used CD4+ T cells from PBMCs cultured without peptide, collected after COVID-19 vaccination. Receptors were obtained from a human donor who received a COVID-19 vaccine. CDR3s include the opening cysteine and the closing phenylalanine or tryptophan. The D gene is left open where the match is weak. For some rows the clone size is stated as once, few or many, or as a class when expanded; others skip it.

TRBV7-2	NA	NA	TRBJ2-6	TGTGCCAGCAGCTTAGTTTCCGCCTCTGGGGCCAACGTCCTGACTTTC	CASSLVSASGANVLTF
TRBV5-6	few	TRBD1	TRBJ2-2	TGTGCCAGCAGCTTGACAGGGGCGACGAACACCGGGGAGCTGTTTTTT	CASSLTGATNTGELFF
TRBV2	once	NA	TRBJ1-5	TGTGCCAGCAGTGGGGGTGGAGGGGTAGGCAATCAGCCCCAGCATTTT	CASSGGGGVGNQPQHF
TRBV21-1	NA	NA	TRBJ1-1	TGTGCCAGCAGCAAAGCCAGGGTAAACACTGAAGCTTTCTTT	CASSKARVNTEAFF
TRBV6-6	NA	NA	TRBJ2-1	TGTGCCAGCAGTTACGTACCGGGGGCGAACAATGAGCAGTTCTTC	CASSYVPGANNEQFF
TRBV28	NA	NA	TRBJ1-5	TGTGCCAGCAGGGTGGACAGCTCTGGTCAGCCCCAGCATTTT	CASRVDSSGQPQHF
TRBV5-1	NA	NA	TRBJ2-5	TGCGCCAGCAGCTCCCGACTAGACCGATACCAGGAGACCCAGTACTTC	CASSSRLDRYQETQYF
TRBV18	NA	TRBD2	TRBJ2-3	TGTGCCAGCTCACCACTAAGGACTAGCGAGTCCGCAGATACGCAGTATTTT	CASSPLRTSESADTQYF
TRBV7-2	once	TRBD2	TRBJ2-5	TGTGCCAGCAGCTATAGCGGGGGGGCCTTCATAGAGACCCAGTACTTC	CASSYSGGAFIETQYF
TRBV28	NA	NA	TRBJ1-4	TGTGCCAGCAGTAAAGGTTGGCCTAATGAAAAACTGTTTTTT	CASSKGWPNEKLFF
TRBV19	NA	NA	TRBJ2-3	TGTGCCAGTAGGACGAGGGGTGTTAACACAGATACGCAGTATTTT	CASRTRGVNTDTQYF
TRBV7-9	once	TRBD1	TRBJ1-1	TGTGCCAGCGCAAGAGGGACAGGGGACACTGAAGCTTTCTTT	CASARGTGDTEAFF
TRBV18	few	NA	TRBJ2-2	TGTGCCAGCTCACTACGGAACACCGGGGAGCTGTTTTTT	CASSLRNTGELFF
TRBV4-2	NA	NA	TRBJ1-2	TGTGCCAGCAGCCAAGCCCGAATCGGCTACACCTTC	CASSQARIGYTF
TRBV3-1/TRBV3-2	NA	TRBD1	TRBJ1-4	TGTGCCAGCAGCCAAGGGCCGGGACAGGGGGTCGAACTGTTTTTT	CASSQGPGQGVELFF
TRBV28	NA	NA	TRBJ1-2	TGTGCCAGCCTTAAGGTCGATAACTATGGCTACACCTTC	CASLKVDNYGYTF
TRBV28	once	NA	TRBJ1-1	NA	CASSFVGQGAPTFF
TRBV5-5	NA	NA	TRBJ2-5	TGTGCCAGCAGACCTAGGGCAGGGACAATTCTCCAAGAGACCCAGTACTTC	CASRPRAGTILQETQYF
TRBV11-2	NA	TRBD2	TRBJ2-1	TGTGCCAGCAGCTCCCCGCGGGGGGGTACTCACAATGAGCAGTTCTTC	CASSSPRGGTHNEQFF
TRBV6-6	NA	NA	TRBJ2-2	TGTGCCAGCGTTAGCCCCAGAGACACCGGGGAGCTGTTTTTT	CASVSPRDTGELFF
TRBV4-3	NA	NA	TRBJ1-6	TGCGCCAGCAGCCAAACCTACAGAGATTCACCCCTCCACTTT	CASSQTYRDSPLHF
TRBV5-1	few	NA	TRBJ1-1	TGCGCCAGCAGCTTGGCCACAGGAGTGAACACTGAAGCTTTCTTT	CASSLATGVNTEAFF
TRBV18	NA	TRBD2	TRBJ2-2	TGTGCCAGCTCACCGGGACTAGCGGGGAACACCGGGGAGCTGTTTTTT	CASSPGLAGNTGELFF
TRBV5-1	NA	TRBD1	TRBJ2-5	TGCGCCAGCAGCTCGGACAGGATGCCAGAGACCCAGTACTTC	CASSSDRMPETQYF
TRBV5-1	NA	TRBD1	TRBJ2-1	TGCGCCAGCAGTAAAGACAGGGGGGTATACAATGAGCAGTTCTTC	CASSKDRGVYNEQFF
TRBV6-5	NA	TRBD1	TRBJ1-2	TGTGCCAGCAGGGGGACAGGGGCCTCCGGCTACACCTTC	CASRGTGASGYTF
TRBV27	NA	TRBD1	TRBJ1-4	TGTGCCAGCAGTTCAAAAAAGACAGGGGTACGAGCGAATGAAAAACTGTTTTTT	CASSSKKTGVRANEKLFF
TRBV6-6	NA	NA	TRBJ1-1	TGTGCCAGCAGTTACTATAACACTGAAGCTTTCTTT	CASSYYNTEAFF
TRBV18	NA	NA	TRBJ1-2	TGTGCCAGCTCACCACGCTCTACCAACTATGGCTACACCTTC	CASSPRSTNYGYTF
TRBV2	NA	TRBD1	TRBJ2-1	TGTGCCAGCAGCCGACAGGGAGTGAATGAGCAGTTCTTC	CASSRQGVNEQFF
TRBV7-9	NA	TRBD1	TRBJ1-1	TGTGCCAGCAGCTTGTGGGACAGGGGAACTGAAGCTTTCTTT	CASSLWDRGTEAFF
TRBV4-1	NA	NA	TRBJ2-1	TGCGCCAGCAGCCGGCGGGACTCCCCGATAGAGCAGTTCTTC	CASSRRDSPIEQFF
TRBV7-3	NA	TRBD2	TRBJ2-1	TGTGCCAGCAGCTTATTCGGGGGGGCTGTCAATGAGCAGTTCTTC	CASSLFGGAVNEQFF
TRBV25-1	NA	NA	TRBJ1-1	TGTGCCAGCAGTGAAAACCTGCTGAACACTGAAGCTTTCTTT	CASSENLLNTEAFF
TRBV7-8	few	NA	TRBJ2-1	TGTGCCAGCAGCCGGAGAGGGGGGTACGAAAGCTCCTACAATGAGCAGTTCTTC	CASSRRGGYESSYNEQFF
TRBV6-6	NA	TRBD1	TRBJ1-6	TGTGCCAGCAGTTCCTCATCAGGGGGCCTTGGTTCACCCCTCCACTTT	CASSSSSGGLGSPLHF
TRBV5-1	few	NA	TRBJ2-2	TGCGCCAGCAGCTTTTTGACGGCGAACACCGGGGAGCTGTTTTTT	CASSFLTANTGELFF
TRBV6-6	NA	TRBD1	TRBJ2-5	TGTGCCAGTTGTGCGGACAGGGGACGAGAGACCCAGTACTTC	CASCADRGRETQYF
TRBV12-3/TRBV12-4	NA	NA	TRBJ1-6	TGTGCCCACTCTGTGGGGGGCCATTCACCCCTCCACTTT	CAHSVGGHSPLHF
TRBV7-8	NA	NA	TRBJ2-5	TGTGCCAGCACCGAATGGGGTTCACAAGAGACCCAGTACTTC	CASTEWGSQETQYF
TRBV29-1	few	TRBD1	TRBJ1-1	TGCAGCGGGACAGGGCAGCAGGTGACTGAAGCTTTCTTT	CSGTGQQVTEAFF
TRBV2	NA	NA	TRBJ2-1	TGTGCCAGCCGTCCTAGCCTCGAGCAGTTCTTC	CASRPSLEQFF
TRBV7-8	NA	NA	TRBJ1-2	TGTGCCAGCAGCGAAGGGGGGCGGCTACTTAATGGCTACACCTTC	CASSEGGRLLNGYTF
TRBV5-8	few	NA	TRBJ1-2	TGTGCCAGCAGCTTTGGGCAAACGGGAAATGGCTACACCTTC	CASSFGQTGNGYTF
TRBV5-6	NA	NA	TRBJ1-5	TGTGCCAGCAGCTTCTATCGCGGTAATCAGCCCCAGCATTTT	CASSFYRGNQPQHF
TRBV24-1	NA	TRBD2	TRBJ2-1	TGTGCCACCAGTGATTCTAGCGGGGGGGGTAATGAGCAGTTCTTC	CATSDSSGGGNEQFF
TRBV5-1	medium-sized	NA	TRBJ2-2	TGCGCCAGCAGCTTGCAATCTCAGATCCGCCCAAACACCGGGGAGCTGTTTTTT	CASSLQSQIRPNTGELFF
TRBV19	NA	NA	TRBJ2-5	TGTGCCAGTAGTAACCAACTCGTAGGGCAAGAGACCCAGTACTTC	CASSNQLVGQETQYF
TRBV4-1	few	NA	TRBJ1-5	TGCGCCAGCAGCCGAAAAGTGGGGGAAAGTTGGCAGCCCCAGCATTTT	CASSRKVGESWQPQHF
TRBV7-3	few	NA	TRBJ2-2	TGTGCCAGCAGCCCCGGGTCGCGGGCCGGGGAGCTGTTTTTT	CASSPGSRAGELFF
TRBV19	NA	TRBD1	TRBJ1-5	TGTGCCAGTAGTACTTTCGACAGGGGCCGATTTCAGCCCCAGCATTTT	CASSTFDRGRFQPQHF
TRBV24-1	NA	TRBD2	TRBJ2-6	TGTGCCACCCGGGGGGCTGGGGCCAACGTCCTGACTTTC	CATRGAGANVLTF